These 30 T cell receptor beta chains came from one sample sequenced in a study of cytomegalovirus exposure and HLA in healthy donors. Primers: 60 Vbeta forward and 13 Jbeta reverse. Method: immunoSEQ multiplex PCR; TCRdb's copy keeps in-frame clones and lacks some. The sample shows about 160,000 clones, around 83% of them seen only once. What was sequenced was PBMCs. The receptors stem from a man aged 50-59 years in good health and CMV-seropositive.

This clone was observed a handful of times. V and J are TRBV2 and TRBJ2-1, with D uncertain. The ends were cut back, 3 bases at V and 1 base at J, with 7 bases in the middle. Looked up from germline, CDR1 is SNHLY and CDR2 is FYNNEI. This CDR3 comprises 14 residues. The CDR3 spells CASSESNSYNEQFF. The CDR3 DNA follows: TGTGCCAGCAGTGAGAGCAATTCCTACAATGAGCAGTTCTTC.

The chain employs TRBV5-4 and TRBJ1-2, with TRBD1 identical over 7 bases. The CDR3 length is 16 residues. V was clipped by 0 bases and J by 5 bases; unmatched bases: 10. Germline CDR1 SGHNT, CDR2 YYREEE (reference sequence). DNA for the CDR3: TGTGCCAGCAGCTTGGGTCTCGGGACAGTTGGTTATGGCTACACCTTC. This sequence encodes CASSLGLGTVGYGYTF.

This clone turned up a few times. The rearrangement links TRBV6-5 to TRBJ1-6, with D unclear. The V gene's germline CDR1 is MNHEY and CDR2 SVGAGI. With 2 bases removed from V and 13 bases from J, the gap between germline ends came to 9 bases. CDR3 length: 12 residues. CDR3 coding DNA: TGTGCCAGCAGTTACCCCGGTAGCCCCCTCCACTTT. Translating gives CASSYPGSPLHF.

This sequence joins TRBV29-1 and TRBJ2-3, with a tentative D call TRBD2 (6 bases). Germline V CDR1 and CDR2: SQVTM, ANQGSEA. This CDR3 region has 13 residues. Trimming removed 4 bases from V and 6 bases from J, with 14 bases in between. CDR3 coding DNA: TGCAGCGTTGGAGGGCGGGGTCCGGATACGCAGTATTTT. This codes for CSVGGRGPDTQYF.

The rearrangement joins TRBV4-1 to TRBJ1-1, with 8 bases aligning to TRBD1. Germline V lookup: CDR1 MGHRA, CDR2 YSYEKL. J lost 1 base, V lost 3 bases, and 1 base had no gene match. CDR3 size: 14 residues. CDR3 nucleotide sequence: TGCGCCAGCAGCCAGGGACAGGCGAACACTGAAGCTTTCTTT. Its protein product is CASSQGQANTEAFF.

This clone was counted only a few times. This chain joins TRBV7-9 and TRBJ1-6, with TRBD1 matching over 9 bases. Germline CDR1 reads SEHNR; CDR2 reads FQNEAQ (reference sequence). V was pared by 5 bases and J by 9 bases, with 5 bases of the junction left unmatched. The CDR3 runs to 14 residues. The CDR3 here is CASSQGQGSSPLHF. The CDR3 coding sequence is TGTGCCAGCAGCCAGGGACAGGGTAGTTCACCCCTCCACTTT. The whole variable domain, filled in from reference TRBV7-9 and TRBJ1-6, reads DTGVSQNPRHKITKRGQNVTFRCDPISEHNRLYWYRQTLGQGPEFLTYFQNEAQLEKSRLLSDRFSAERPKGSFSTLEIQRTEQGDSAMYLCASSQGQGSSPLHFGNGTRLTVT.

The CDR3 sequence: CASSSRLYEQFF. As DNA, the CDR3 is TGTGCCAGCAGCTCCCGACTATACGAGCAGTTCTTC. The chain recombines TRBV7-9 with TRBJ2-1, with D possibly matching TRBD2 (5 bases). The CDR3 is 12 amino acids. Germline assignment: CDR1 SEHNR and CDR2 FQNEAQ (reference sequence). V shed 4 bases and J shed 10 bases, with 11 bases lying between them.

Notes on this clone: This sample also contains other DNA sequences that code for the same CDR3. The chain recombines TRBV27 with TRBJ1-1; TRBD1 matches 8 bases. The CDR3 has 13 amino acids. Per the germline V gene, CDR1 is MNHEY and CDR2 is SMNVEV (reference sequence). J gave up 5 bases and V 6 bases, and 5 bases lay outside the gene matches. The CDR3 sequence: CASSPRGRTEAFF. CDR3 bases: TGTGCCAGCAGCCCCAGGGGGCGGACTGAAGCTTTCTTT.

The rearrangement links TRBV19 to TRBJ2-7; 8 bases map to TRBD1. The CDR3 contains 13 residues. The V gene's germline CDR1 is LNHDA and CDR2 SQIVND (reference sequence). The V segment lost 7 bases and the J segment 4 bases; nucleotides outside the gene matches: 6. CDR3 coding DNA: TGTGCCAGTAAGGATCGACAGGGGTACGAGCAGTACGTC. Its protein product is CASKDRQGYEQYV.

This chain links TRBV11-2 with TRBJ2-7, with 9 bases lining up with TRBD1. Germline-derived CDR1 and CDR2 are SGHAT and FQNNGV. V shed 5 bases and J 0 bases; nucleotides not matched to a gene: 8. The CDR3 length is 16 residues. CDR3 sequence: CASSRGDRANSYEQYF. The CDR3 bases are TGTGCCAGCAGCCGGGGGGACAGGGCCAACTCCTACGAGCAGTACTTC.

The rearrangement links TRBV9 to TRBJ2-2; D gene uncertain. The CDR3 has 13 residues. Germline lookup yields CDR1 SGDLS and CDR2 YYNGEE. V shed 3 bases and J shed 1 base, with 4 bases lying between them. The CDR3 nucleotides are TGTGCCAGCAGCGCCGGGAACACCGGGGAGCTGTTTTTT. It yields the protein CASSAGNTGELFF. Full variable domain (remainder filled in from reference TRBV9 and TRBJ2-2): DSGVTQTPKHLITATGQRVTLRCSPRSGDLSVYWYQQSLDQGLQFLIQYYNGEERAKGNILERFSAQQFPDLHSELNLSSLELGDSALYFCASSAGNTGELFFGEGSRLTVL.

The gene calls are TRBV18 and TRBJ2-6; TRBD2 agrees at 12 bases. This CDR3 spans 21 amino acids. Germline lookup yields CDR1 KGHSH and CDR2 LQKENI. V lost 5 bases and J lost 0; bases outside the gene matches: 14. CDR3 protein: CASSSPFGLAGTSSGANVLTF. Here the CDR3 DNA reads TGTGCCAGCTCATCTCCATTTGGACTAGCGGGGACATCCTCTGGGGCCAACGTCCTGACTTTC.

The genes are TRBV6-5 and TRBJ2-1, with 7 bases aligning to TRBD2. The CDR3 extends over 14 amino acids. Unmatched junction bases numbered 12, after V lost 7 bases and J lost 9 bases. Germline V gives CDR1 MNHEY, CDR2 SVGAGI. The CDR3 sequence is CASTHARRESEQFF. CDR3 bases: TGTGCCAGCACCCATGCTCGGCGGGAGAGTGAGCAGTTCTTC.

This chain joins TRBV18 and TRBJ2-1, with TRBD1 identical over 9 bases. The germline V gene encodes CDR1 KGHSH and CDR2 LQKENI. The CDR3 is 15 amino acids. The ends lost 4 bases at V and 6 bases at J; junction bases unmatched: 7. CDR3 sequence (DNA): TGTGCCAGCTCACGGGACAGGGAGTTGGGCAATGAGCAGTTCTTC. Residues: CASSRDRELGNEQFF.

The chain recombines TRBV6-1 with TRBJ2-3; the match to TRBD2 covers 10 bases. The CDR3 covers 15 residues. The germline gives CDR1 MNHNS, CDR2 SASEGT. V gave up 4 bases and J gave up 0 bases; unmatched junction bases: 1. The DNA for the CDR3 is TGTGCCAGCAGTGCACTAGCGGGGAGCACAGATACGCAGTATTTT. This codes for CASSALAGSTDTQYF.

The chain links TRBV15 to TRBJ1-5, with D possibly matching TRBD1 (5 bases). Germline V gene lookup returns CDR1 LNHNV and CDR2 YYDKDF (reference sequence). The CDR3 has 17 residues. Trimming stripped 1 base from V and 0 bases from J, with 13 bases between. The CDR3 sequence is CATSRAGGGTSNQPQHF. The CDR3 DNA reads TGTGCCACCAGCAGAGCCGGGGGAGGGACTAGCAATCAGCCCCAGCATTTT.

This clone has just a few counts. The chain is built from TRBV9 and TRBJ2-2, with 9 bases fitting TRBD1. Germline CDR1 SGDLS, CDR2 YYNGEE. V lost 0 bases, J lost 3 bases, and 6 bases stayed unmatched. The CDR3 has 17 amino acids. CDR3 DNA sequence: TGTGCCAGCAGCGTAGAAAGGGACAGGGTTCACACCGGGGAGCTGTTTTTT. Its translation is CASSVERDRVHTGELFF.

The chain has TRBV6-5 and TRBJ1-6; 8 bases are a match to TRBD1. The CDR3 consists of 15 residues. Germline V CDR1 and CDR2: MNHEY, SVGAGI. The V and J ends lost 0 bases and 10 bases, in that order; junction bases with no gene match: 5. The CDR3 is CASSYSQGVGSPLHF. The CDR3 DNA reads TGTGCCAGCAGTTACTCACAGGGGGTAGGATCACCCCTCCACTTT.

The chain links TRBV15 to TRBJ1-1; D gene unclear. The CDR3 loop spans 15 amino acids. The germline V gene has CDR1 LNHNV and CDR2 YYDKDF (reference sequence). V was clipped by 3 bases and J by 6 bases, with 17 bases between them. The CDR3 spells CATSSDGPQTPEAFF. The CDR3 nucleotides are TGTGCCACCAGCAGTGATGGGCCCCAAACACCTGAAGCTTTCTTT. Using reference TRBV15 and TRBJ1-1 for the parts outside the CDR3, the full variable domain is DAMVIQNPRYQVTQFGKPVTLSCSQTLNHNVMYWYQQKSSQAPKLLFHYYDKDFNNEADTPDNFQSRRPNTSFCFLDIRSPGLGDTAMYLCATSSDGPQTPEAFFGQGTRLTVV.

J is TRBJ1-4 and V is TRBV30; 9 bases match TRBD1. Looked up from germline, CDR1 is GTSNPN and CDR2 is SVGIG (reference sequence). The V gene end was trimmed by 5 bases and the J gene end by 7 bases; junction bases not matched to a gene: 8. This CDR3 is 14 amino acids long. The CDR3 spells CAWGPGGQGEKLFF. The DNA of the CDR3 is TGTGCCTGGGGACCTGGGGGACAGGGTGAAAAACTGTTTTTT.

The chain links TRBV7-2 to TRBJ2-2, with D possibly TRBD2 on 6 matching bases. This CDR3 has 15 amino acids. Per the germline V gene, CDR1 is SGHTA and CDR2 is FQGNSA. V lost 5 bases to trimming and J lost 1 base, with 11 bases between them. The CDR3 here is CASSRGIWNTGELFF. The CDR3 DNA sequence: TGTGCCAGCAGCCGCGGGATCTGGAACACCGGGGAGCTGTTTTTT.

The chain links TRBV7-9 to TRBJ2-3; 8 bases are shared with TRBD2. This CDR3 has 17 amino acids. Looked up from germline, CDR1 is SEHNR and CDR2 is FQNEAQ (reference sequence). Trimming took 0 bases from V and 4 from J; bases not matched to a gene: 9. The CDR3 DNA reads as TGTGCCAGCAGCTTAGCTCCGACTAGCGCCAAGTCAGATACGCAGTATTTT. It is translated as CASSLAPTSAKSDTQYF.

The chain employs TRBV18 and TRBJ2-3, with TRBD2 matching 10 bases. The ends lost 0 bases at V and 1 base at J; junction bases unmatched: 4. This CDR3 is 17 amino acids long. The V gene's germline CDR1 is KGHSH and CDR2 LQKENI. CDR3 residues: CASSPPNLAGGTDTQYF. CDR3 sequence (DNA): TGTGCCAGCTCACCACCGAATCTAGCGGGGGGCACAGATACGCAGTATTTT.

The chain employs TRBV6-6 and TRBJ1-5; weak D call: TRBD1 (6 bases). V was pared by 6 bases and J by 1 base, with 13 bases between. This CDR3 has 15 residues. Looked up from germline, CDR1 is MNHNY and CDR2 is SVGAGI (reference sequence). Here the CDR3 reads CASSPRQASNQPQHF. The CDR3 nucleotides are TGTGCCAGCAGCCCAAGACAGGCCAGCAATCAGCCCCAGCATTTT.

The rearrangement links TRBV23-1 to TRBJ2-3; a weak D match, TRBD1 (5 bases). TRBV23-1 is an open reading frame whose function is uncertain. The CDR3 covers 16 residues. Trimming stripped 6 bases from V and 4 bases from J, with 20 bases between. The CDR3, as DNA: TGCGCCAGCAGGTCCCTTCCGCACTCAGGGTCAGATACGCAGTATTTT. Its protein product is CASRSLPHSGSDTQYF.

This chain links TRBV6-6 with TRBJ2-7, with TRBD2 matching over 10 bases. The CDR3 is made up of 15 amino acids. Per germline, CDR1 MNHNY and CDR2 SVGAGI (reference sequence). V was clipped by 4 bases and J by 5 bases; unmatched bases: 8. CDR3 protein: CASSSRSGGVDEQYF. The CDR3 DNA reads as TGTGCCAGCAGTTCTCGAAGCGGGGGGGTCGACGAGCAGTACTTC.

This rearrangement joins TRBV7-3 to TRBJ2-1; weak D call: TRBD1 (6 bases). The CDR3 length is 16 residues. The ends were cut back, 2 bases at V and 0 bases at J, with 11 bases in the middle. The germline V gene has CDR1 SGHTA and CDR2 FQGTGA. The CDR3 reads CASSLVQGSSYNEQFF. In DNA form, the CDR3 reads TGTGCCAGCAGCTTAGTTCAGGGGAGCTCCTACAATGAGCAGTTCTTC.

Note on this clone: The same CDR3 also results from other DNA sequences found in this sample. V gene TRBV18 combines with J gene TRBJ1-5; unclear D gene. The CDR3 consists of 13 residues. Germline V gene sequence: CDR1 KGHSH, CDR2 LQKENI. Trimming cost V 3 bases and J 0 bases, with 3 bases left between them. The CDR3 loop reads CASSPGSNQPQHF. The CDR3 DNA follows: TGTGCCAGCTCACCCGGTAGCAATCAGCCCCAGCATTTT.

The rearrangement uses TRBV6-5 and TRBJ1-1; D might be TRBD1 (6 bases). V lost 5 bases to trimming and J lost 1 base, with 14 bases between them. Germline values: CDR1 MNHEY, CDR2 SVGAGI. The CDR3 is 15 residues long. The CDR3 coding sequence is TGTGCCAGCAGTCTTTTGAGGGGGGGGAACACTGAAGCTTTCTTT. Translated, it gives CASSLLRGGNTEAFF.

The chain has TRBV6-5 and TRBJ1-5, with D hard to call. The CDR3 runs to 14 residues. Germline assignment: CDR1 MNHEY and CDR2 SVGAGI. With 5 bases removed from V and 6 bases from J, the gap between germline ends came to 14 bases. CDR3 nucleotide sequence: TGTGCCAGCAGTGGGCACTCGCAAAGTCAGCCCCAGCATTTT. Its protein is CASSGHSQSQPQHF.